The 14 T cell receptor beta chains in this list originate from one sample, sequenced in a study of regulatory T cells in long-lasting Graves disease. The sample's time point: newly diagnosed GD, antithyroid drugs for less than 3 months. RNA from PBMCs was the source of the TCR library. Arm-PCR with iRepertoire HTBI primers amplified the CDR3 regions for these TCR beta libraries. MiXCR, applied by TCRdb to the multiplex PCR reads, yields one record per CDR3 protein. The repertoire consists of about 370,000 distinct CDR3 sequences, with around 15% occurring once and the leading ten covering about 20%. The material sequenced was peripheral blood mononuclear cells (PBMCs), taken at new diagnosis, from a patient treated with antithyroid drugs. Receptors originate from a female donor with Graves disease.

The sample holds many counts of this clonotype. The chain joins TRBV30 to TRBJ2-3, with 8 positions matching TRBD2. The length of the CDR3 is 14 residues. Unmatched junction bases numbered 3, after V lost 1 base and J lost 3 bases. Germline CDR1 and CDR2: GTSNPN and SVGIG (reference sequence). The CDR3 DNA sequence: TGTGCCTGGAGTGAACAGCGGGAGACAGATACGCAGTATTTT. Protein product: CAWSEQRETDTQYF.

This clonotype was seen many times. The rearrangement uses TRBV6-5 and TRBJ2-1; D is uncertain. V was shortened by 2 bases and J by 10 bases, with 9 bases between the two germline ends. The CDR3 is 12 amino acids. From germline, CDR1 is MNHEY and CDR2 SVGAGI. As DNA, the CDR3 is TGTGCCAGCAGTTACGGCCTTGGGGAGCAGTTCTTC. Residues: CASSYGLGEQFF.

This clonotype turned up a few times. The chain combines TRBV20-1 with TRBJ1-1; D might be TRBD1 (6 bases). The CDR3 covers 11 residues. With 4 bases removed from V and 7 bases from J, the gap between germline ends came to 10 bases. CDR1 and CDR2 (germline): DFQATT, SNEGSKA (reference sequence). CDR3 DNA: TGCAGTGCTACCACAGGGATTGAAGCTTTCTTT. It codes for CSATTGIEAFF.

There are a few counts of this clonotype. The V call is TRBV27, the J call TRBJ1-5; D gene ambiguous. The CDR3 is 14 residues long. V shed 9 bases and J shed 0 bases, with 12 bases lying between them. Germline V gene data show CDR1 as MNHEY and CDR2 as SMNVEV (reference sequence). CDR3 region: CASSHQYSNQPQHF. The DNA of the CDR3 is TGTGCCAGTTCTCACCAGTATAGCAATCAGCCCCAGCATTTT.

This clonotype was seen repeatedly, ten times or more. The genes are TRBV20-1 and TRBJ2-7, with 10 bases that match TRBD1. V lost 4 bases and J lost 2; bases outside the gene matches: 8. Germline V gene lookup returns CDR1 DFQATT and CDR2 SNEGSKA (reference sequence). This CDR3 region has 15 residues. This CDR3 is CSANRHGQGAYEQYF. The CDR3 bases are TGCAGTGCTAACCGACACGGACAGGGGGCCTACGAGCAGTACTTC.

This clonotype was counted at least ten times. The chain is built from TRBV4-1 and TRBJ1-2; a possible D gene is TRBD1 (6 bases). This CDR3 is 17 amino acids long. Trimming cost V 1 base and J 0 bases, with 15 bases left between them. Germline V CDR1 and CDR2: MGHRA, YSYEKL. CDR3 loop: CASSQGERGDTNYGYTF. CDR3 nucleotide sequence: TGCGCCAGCAGCCAAGGGGAGAGGGGGGACACTAACTATGGCTACACCTTC.

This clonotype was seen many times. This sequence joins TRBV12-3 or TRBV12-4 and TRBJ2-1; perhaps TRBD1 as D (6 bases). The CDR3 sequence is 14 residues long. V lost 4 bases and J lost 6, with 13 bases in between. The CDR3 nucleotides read TGTGCCAGCAGTTCCGTACAGGGTCTCAATGAGCAGTTCTTC. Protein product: CASSSVQGLNEQFF.

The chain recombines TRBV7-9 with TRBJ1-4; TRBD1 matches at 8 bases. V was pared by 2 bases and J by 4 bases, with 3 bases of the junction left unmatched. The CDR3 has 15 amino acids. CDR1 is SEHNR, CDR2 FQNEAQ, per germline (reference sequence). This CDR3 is CASSLPGQGNEKLFF. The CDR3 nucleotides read TGTGCCAGCAGCTTACCAGGACAGGGTAATGAAAAACTGTTTTTT.

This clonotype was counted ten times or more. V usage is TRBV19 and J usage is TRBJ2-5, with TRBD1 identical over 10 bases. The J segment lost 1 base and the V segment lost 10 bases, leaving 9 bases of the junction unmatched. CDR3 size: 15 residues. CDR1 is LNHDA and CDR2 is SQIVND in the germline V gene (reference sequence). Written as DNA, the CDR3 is TGTGCCACTACGGACAGGGGGGTCGCCCAAGAGACCCAGTACTTC. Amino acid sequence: CATTDRGVAQETQYF.

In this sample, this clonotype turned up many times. The CDR3 bases are TGTGCCAGCAGCTTAGCGTATCGGTGGGCGCCCTACAATGAGCAGTTCTTC. Translation: CASSLAYRWAPYNEQFF. The chain has TRBV7-8 and TRBJ2-1, with D unresolved. CDR3 size: 17 residues. Germline V gives CDR1 SGHVS, CDR2 FQNEAQ. V was pared by 0 bases and J by 2 bases, with 14 bases between.

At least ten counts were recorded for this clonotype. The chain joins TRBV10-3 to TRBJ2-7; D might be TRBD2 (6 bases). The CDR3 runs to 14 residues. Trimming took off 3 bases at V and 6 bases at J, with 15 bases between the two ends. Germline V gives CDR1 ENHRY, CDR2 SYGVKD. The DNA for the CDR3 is TGTGCCATCAGTGATAGTCGGGGAGGATCCGAGCAGTACTTC. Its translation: CAISDSRGGSEQYF.

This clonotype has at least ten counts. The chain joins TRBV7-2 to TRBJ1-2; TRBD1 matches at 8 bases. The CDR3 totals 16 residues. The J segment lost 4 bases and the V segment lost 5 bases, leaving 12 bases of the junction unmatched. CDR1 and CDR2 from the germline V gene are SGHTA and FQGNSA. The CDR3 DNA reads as TGTGCCAGCAGCCCCGGGAGGGACAGGCTTCGCTATGGCTACACCTTC. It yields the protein CASSPGRDRLRYGYTF. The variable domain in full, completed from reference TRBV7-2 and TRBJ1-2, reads GAGVSQSPSNKVTEKGKDVELRCDPISGHTALYWYRQSLGQGLEFLIYFQGNSAPDKSGLPSDRFSAERTGGSVSTLTIQRTQQEDSAVYLCASSPGRDRLRYGYTFGSGTRLTVV.

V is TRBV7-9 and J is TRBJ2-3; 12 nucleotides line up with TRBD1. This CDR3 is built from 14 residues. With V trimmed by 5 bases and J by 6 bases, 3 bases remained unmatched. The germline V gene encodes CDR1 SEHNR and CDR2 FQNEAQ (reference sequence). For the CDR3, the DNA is TGTGCCAGCAGCCAGGGACAGGGGGCGGATACGCAGTATTTT. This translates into CASSQGQGADTQYF.

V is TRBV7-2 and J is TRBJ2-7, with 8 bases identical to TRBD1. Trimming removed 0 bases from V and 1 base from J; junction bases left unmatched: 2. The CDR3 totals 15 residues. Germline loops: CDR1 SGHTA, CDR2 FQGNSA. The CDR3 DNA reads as TGTGCCAGCAGCTTAGCCTGGGACAGGTCCTACGAGCAGTACTTC. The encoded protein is CASSLAWDRSYEQYF.